Listed below are T cell receptor beta chains from one sample, sequenced in a study of identical twins. MiXCR was run by TCRdb on the 5' RACE reads, yielding one entry per CDR3 protein. This table holds 460,000 or so distinct CDR3 sequences, 14% found once. This sample was shared with a second study, whose subject was yellow fever vaccine responses in identical twins.

The sample was CD4+ T cells sorted from blood. The source is a woman aged 18-29 years in good health. Both conserved end residues are part of each CDR3. D genes are given only for firm matches. Size is omitted from some rows. Given values are once, few, many or a class for expanded clones.

>-|TRBJ2-7|-|TRBV7-2
CASSPQGFSYEQYF
TGTGCCAGCAGTCCACAGGGCTTTTCCTACGAGCAGTACTTC
>TRBD1|TRBJ1-5|few|TRBV19
CASTRQGASNQPQHF
TGTGCCAGTACCAGACAGGGGGCAAGCAATCAGCCCCAGCATTTT
>-|TRBJ2-1|few|TRBV21-1
CASSSQREGLSNEQFF
TGTGCCAGCAGCTCCCAGCGGGAGGGCCTCTCCAATGAGCAGTTCTTC
>TRBD2|TRBJ2-5|few|TRBV2
CASSGSGETQYF
TGTGCCAGTAGCGGGAGTGGCGAGACCCAGTACTTC
>TRBD1|TRBJ2-7|few|TRBV3-1
CASTQKGQGTYEQYF
TGTGCCAGCACCCAAAAAGGACAGGGGACCTACGAGCAGTACTTC
>-|TRBJ2-1|-|TRBV14
CASSHQPGLPYNEQFF
TGTGCCAGCAGCCACCAACCAGGGCTCCCCTACAATGAGCAGTTCTTC
>-|TRBJ1-6|few|TRBV9
CASSQGNLIMGSPLHF
TGTGCCAGCAGCCAGGGGAATCTAATAATGGGATCACCCCTCCACTTT
>-|TRBJ1-6|few|TRBV6-1
CASSERITQGSPLHF
TGTGCCAGCAGTGAAAGGATCACACAGGGTTCACCCCTCCACTTT
>-|TRBJ2-7|many|TRBV29-1
CSVGVYEQYF
TGCAGCGTCGGGGTCTACGAGCAGTACTTC
>-|TRBJ1-1|many|TRBV29-1
CSVGRANTEAFF
TGCAGCGTTGGCCGGGCGAACACTGAAGCTTTCTTT
>TRBD1|TRBJ1-2|-|TRBV5-1
CASRQEQGVWYGYTF
TGCGCCAGCAGACAGGAACAGGGGGTCTGGTATGGCTACACCTTC
>TRBD2|TRBJ2-5|few|TRBV5-6
CASSSSSSGGYQETQYF
TGTGCCAGCAGCTCTTCCTCTAGCGGGGGGTACCAAGAGACCCAGTACTTC
>TRBD1|TRBJ2-5|-|TRBV5-1
CASSLGGQGMETQYF
TGCGCCAGCAGCTTGGGCGGACAGGGGATGGAGACCCAGTACTTC
>TRBD2|TRBJ2-7|many|TRBV4-2
CASSQGLAGYEQYF
TGTGCCAGCAGCCAGGGACTAGCGGGCTACGAGCAGTACTTC
>TRBD2|TRBJ2-7|-|TRBV5-1
CASSPGGVRDYEQYF
TGCGCCAGCAGCCCTGGGGGGGTGCGGGACTACGAGCAGTACTTC
>TRBD1|TRBJ1-6|-|TRBV5-5
CASSSGQGQNSPLHF
TGTGCCAGCAGCTCGGGACAGGGGCAGAATTCACCCCTCCACTTT
>-|TRBJ1-1|-|TRBV29-1
CSVETGLRTEAFF
TGCAGCGTTGAAACAGGGTTGAGGACTGAAGCTTTCTTT
>-|TRBJ2-7|few|TRBV7-8
CASSTVLGYEQYF
TGTGCCAGCAGCACTGTACTCGGCTACGAGCAGTACTTC